The rows below give T cell receptor beta chains drawn from one sample of a study of cytomegalovirus exposure and HLA in healthy donors. TCRdb's copy holds only in-frame clones and misses some; the assay was immunoSEQ multiplex PCR. Of 120,000 to 150,000 clones in the sample, 87% were seen once. Specimen: PBMCs. All receptors come from a man younger than 30 in good health and CMV-seropositive. Both conserved end residues are part of each CDR3. D genes are given only for firm matches. Clone sizes are given selectively: once, few, many, or a class where the clone is expanded.

NA	NA	TRBJ2-1	TRBV9	TGTGCCAGCAGCACCGGACTTGTTACGGGGAATGAGCAGTTCTTC	CASSTGLVTGNEQFF
NA	NA	TRBJ2-7	TRBV5-4	TGTGCCAGCACCCGAAGGGGATTTTACGAGCAGTACTTC	CASTRRGFYEQYF
NA	NA	TRBJ2-7	TRBV4-1	TGCGCCAGCAGCTACTCAGGGGTCTACGAGCAGTACTTC	CASSYSGVYEQYF
TRBD1	NA	TRBJ2-2	TRBV15	TGTGCCACCAGCAGAGGGGACAGGGAAACCGGGGAGCTGTTTTTT	CATSRGDRETGELFF
NA	NA	TRBJ1-5	TRBV4-1	TGCGCCAGCAGCCAAGCGGACTTAACAGGGAGCAATCAGCCCCAGCATTTT	CASSQADLTGSNQPQHF
TRBD1	NA	TRBJ2-1	TRBV6-5	TGTGCCAGCAGTTTCGGGACAGGGAGGAATGAGCAGTTCTTC	CASSFGTGRNEQFF
TRBD1	NA	TRBJ1-2	TRBV19	TGTGCCAGTAGTATTCTTACAGGGGCAAACTATGGCTACACCTTC	CASSILTGANYGYTF
NA	few	TRBJ2-1	TRBV5-4	TGTGCCAGCAGCGTCGGACTGCACAATGAGCAGTTCTTC	CASSVGLHNEQFF
NA	NA	TRBJ2-3	TRBV11-2	TGTGCCAGCAGCTTAGAATTAGGTAGCGGAGGCCGCTCGCAGTATTTT	CASSLELGSGGRSQYF
TRBD2	NA	TRBJ2-1	TRBV2	TGTGCCAGTTCCCCCCTGACTAGCGGGGGGGCGCAGTTCTTC	CASSPLTSGGAQFF
NA	once	TRBJ2-7	TRBV10-3	TGTGCCATCAGTGGATGGGGGGCCTACGAGCAGTACTTC	CAISGWGAYEQYF
NA	NA	TRBJ1-1	TRBV7-2	TGTGCCAGCAGCTTAGGTCGCAGGGGAAGGAACACTGAAGCTTTCTTT	CASSLGRRGRNTEAFF
NA	once	TRBJ2-2	TRBV30	TGTGCCTGGAGTGTAGGGAGCGGGTACGGGGAGCTGTTTTTT	CAWSVGSGYGELFF
NA	NA	TRBJ1-2	TRBV6-5	TGTGCCACCTCCGGGGGAGGGCCAAATACCTTC	CATSGGGPNTF
NA	once	TRBJ2-5	TRBV7-9	TGTGCCAGCAGCTTAGCGGCGACAGGACTCCAAGAGACCCAGTACTTC	CASSLAATGLQETQYF
NA	NA	TRBJ2-1	TRBV5-1	TGCGCCAGCAGCTTGGATTTGAGCTCCTACAATGAGCAGTTCTTC	CASSLDLSSYNEQFF
TRBD1	NA	TRBJ2-7	TRBV25-1	TGTGCCAGCAGTGAGCCCGGACAGGGCTACGAGCAGTACTTC	CASSEPGQGYEQYF
NA	NA	TRBJ1-1	TRBV2	TGTGCCAGCAGTCCCGTTACAGGGAACACTGAAGCTTTCTTT	CASSPVTGNTEAFF
NA	NA	TRBJ2-7	TRBV10-2	TGCGCCAGCAGGGAGGTCGGGAGCGCGTACGAGCAGTACTTC	CASREVGSAYEQYF
NA	NA	TRBJ1-2	TRBV6-5	TGTGCCAGCAGTCCAGGGTATAACTATGGCTACACCTTC	CASSPGYNYGYTF
NA	NA	TRBJ1-1	TRBV10-3	TGTGCCATCCGGTCGCTGGGGAGGCCTGAAGCTTTCTTT	CAIRSLGRPEAFF
TRBD1	NA	TRBJ1-3	TRBV19	TGTGCCACCGCGACAGGGGAAGGTAGAAACACCATATATTTT	CATATGEGRNTIYF
TRBD2	NA	TRBJ2-2	TRBV30	TGTGCCTGGAGTAGCGGGGGCCCCAGGACCGGGGAGCTGTTTTTT	CAWSSGGPRTGELFF
NA	NA	TRBJ2-3	TRBV6-1	TGTGCCAGCAGTGGAGGAGGTTTAAACGCAGATACGCAGTATTTT	CASSGGGLNADTQYF
NA	NA	TRBJ1-5	TRBV29-1	TGCAGCATAATTACGGGGGGTAGCAATCAGCCCCAGCATTTT	CSIITGGSNQPQHF
TRBD1	NA	TRBJ1-1	TRBV6-5	TGTGCCAGCAGCTACGACAGGGACACTGAAGCTTTCTTT	CASSYDRDTEAFF
TRBD1	NA	TRBJ2-7	TRBV10-1	TGCGCCAGCAGCGGACAGGGGGCAGGCGAGCAGTACTTC	CASSGQGAGEQYF
TRBD1	once	TRBJ2-2	TRBV11-2	TGTGCCAGCAGCCTCTTACAGGGGTCGGGCACCGGGGAGCTGTTTTTT	CASSLLQGSGTGELFF
NA	few	TRBJ1-2	TRBV2	TGTGCCATACAGGGATATGGCTACACCTTC	CAIQGYGYTF
NA	NA	TRBJ2-7	TRBV11-2	TGTGCCAGCAGCTTAGGACAGTTTTACGAGCAGTACTTC	CASSLGQFYEQYF
TRBD2	NA	TRBJ2-3	TRBV6-6	TGTGCCAGCAGGGAACGGACTAGCGGCTACACAGATACGCAGTATTTT	CASRERTSGYTDTQYF
NA	NA	TRBJ1-3	TRBV30	TGTGCCTGGAGTTTAGGCGGGTCTAGTGGAAACACCATATATTTT	CAWSLGGSSGNTIYF
TRBD1	NA	TRBJ1-1	TRBV4-1	TGCGCCAGTAAACAGGGGGCGAACACTGAAGCTTTCTTT	CASKQGANTEAFF